This T cell receptor (beta chain) is from a study of T cell repertoires in cytomegalovirus infection. Study details: Based on public TCR beta signatures, there were indications of CMV infection and of a matching HLA type.

TCRdb reanalysed the reads using MiXCR and keeps one entry per CDR3 protein. This sample has more than 650,000 distinct CDR3 sequences, with 35% found just once. With 10 bases removed from V and 0 bases from J, the gap between germline ends came to 13 bases. CDR1 is MNHNY and CDR2 is SVGAGI in the germline V gene (reference sequence). The CDR3 is 14 amino acids. The TCR was taken from a human donor in good health (CMV status not recorded). Some clones in this sample may be carry-over from other donors' samples. V usage is TRBV6-6 and J usage is TRBJ1-5, with a possible D match to TRBD1 (5 bases). The source material was PBMCs. In DNA form, the CDR3 reads TGTGCCACCTGGGGCTCCTATAGCAATCAGCCCCAGCATTTT. The encoded protein is CATWGSYSNQPQHF.